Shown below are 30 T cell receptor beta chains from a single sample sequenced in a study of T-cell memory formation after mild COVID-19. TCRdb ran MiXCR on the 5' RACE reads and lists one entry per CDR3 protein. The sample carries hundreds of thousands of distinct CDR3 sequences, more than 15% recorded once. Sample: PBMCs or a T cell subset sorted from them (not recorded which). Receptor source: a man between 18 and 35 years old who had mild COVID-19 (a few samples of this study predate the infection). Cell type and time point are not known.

CDR3 residues: CASRTLAGGKYYEQYF. In nucleotides, the CDR3 is TGTGCCAGCAGGACACTAGCGGGGGGGAAATACTACGAGCAGTACTTC. The genes are TRBV6-5 and TRBJ2-7, with 13 nucleotides matching TRBD2. Germline assignment: CDR1 MNHEY and CDR2 SVGAGI. This CDR3 has 16 amino acids. V dropped 6 bases and J dropped 3; count of bases not matched to a gene: 8.

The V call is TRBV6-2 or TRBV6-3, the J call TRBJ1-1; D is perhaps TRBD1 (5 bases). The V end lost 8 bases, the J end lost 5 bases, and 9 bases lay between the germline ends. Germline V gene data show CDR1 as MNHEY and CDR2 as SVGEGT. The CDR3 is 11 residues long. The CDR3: CASGAGTEAFF. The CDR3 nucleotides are TGTGCCAGCGGGGCGGGGACTGAAGCTTTCTTT.

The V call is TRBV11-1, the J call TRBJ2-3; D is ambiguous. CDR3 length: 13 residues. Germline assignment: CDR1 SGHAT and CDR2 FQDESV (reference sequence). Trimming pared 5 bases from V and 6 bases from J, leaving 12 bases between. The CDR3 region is CASSPRTIDTQYF. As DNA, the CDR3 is TGTGCCAGCAGCCCGAGGACCATCGATACGCAGTATTTT.

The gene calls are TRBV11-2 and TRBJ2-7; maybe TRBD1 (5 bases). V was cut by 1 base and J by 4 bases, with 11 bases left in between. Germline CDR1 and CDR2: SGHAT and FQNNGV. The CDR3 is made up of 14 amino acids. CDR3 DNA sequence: TGTGCCAGCAGCTTAGGAGCAGGGTATTACGAGCAGTACTTC. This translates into CASSLGAGYYEQYF. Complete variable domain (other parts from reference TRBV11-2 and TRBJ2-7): EAGVAQSPRYKIIEKRQSVAFWCNPISGHATLYWYQQILGQGPKLLIQFQNNGVVDDSQLPKDRFSAERLKGVDSTLKIQPAKLEDSAVYLCASSLGAGYYEQYFGPGTRLTVT.

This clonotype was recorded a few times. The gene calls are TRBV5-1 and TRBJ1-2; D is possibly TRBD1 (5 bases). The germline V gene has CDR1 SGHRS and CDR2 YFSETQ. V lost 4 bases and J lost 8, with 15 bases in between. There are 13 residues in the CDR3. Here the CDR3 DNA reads TGCGCCAGCAGCCGGGACCCTTCGCGAGGCTACACCTTC. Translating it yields CASSRDPSRGYTF.

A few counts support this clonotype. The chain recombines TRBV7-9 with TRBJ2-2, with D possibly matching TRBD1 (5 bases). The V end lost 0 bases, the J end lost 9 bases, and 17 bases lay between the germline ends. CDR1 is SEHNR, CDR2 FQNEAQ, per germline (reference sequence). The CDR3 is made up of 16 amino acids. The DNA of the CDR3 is TGTGCCAGCAGCTTAGCGCTCGGACACAATCCTCGGGAGCTGTTTTTT. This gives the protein CASSLALGHNPRELFF.

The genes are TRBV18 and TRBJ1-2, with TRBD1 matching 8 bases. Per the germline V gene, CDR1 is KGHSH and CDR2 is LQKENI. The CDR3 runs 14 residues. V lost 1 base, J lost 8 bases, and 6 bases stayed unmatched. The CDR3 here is CASSPRTGPWGYTF. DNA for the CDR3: TGTGCCAGCTCACCACGGACAGGGCCGTGGGGCTACACCTTC.

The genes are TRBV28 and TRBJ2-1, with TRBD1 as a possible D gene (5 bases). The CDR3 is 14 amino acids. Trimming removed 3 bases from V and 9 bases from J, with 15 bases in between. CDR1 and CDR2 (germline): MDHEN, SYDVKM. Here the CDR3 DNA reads TGTGCCAGCAGTTTCCACAATAAGGACACTGAGCAGTTCTTC. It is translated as CASSFHNKDTEQFF. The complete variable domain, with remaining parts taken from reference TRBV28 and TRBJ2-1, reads DVKVTQSSRYLVKRTGEKVFLECVQDMDHENMFWYRQDPGLGLRLIYFSYDVKMKEKGDIPEGYSVSREKKERFSLILESASTNQTSMYLCASSFHNKDTEQFFGPGTRLTVL.

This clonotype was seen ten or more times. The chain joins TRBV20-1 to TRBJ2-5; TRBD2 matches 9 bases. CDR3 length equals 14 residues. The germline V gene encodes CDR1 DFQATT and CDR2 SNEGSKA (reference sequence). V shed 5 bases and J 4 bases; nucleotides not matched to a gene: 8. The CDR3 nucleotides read TGCAGTGCTTCTGCTAGCGGGGAAGGAGAGACCCAGTACTTC. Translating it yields CSASASGEGETQYF.

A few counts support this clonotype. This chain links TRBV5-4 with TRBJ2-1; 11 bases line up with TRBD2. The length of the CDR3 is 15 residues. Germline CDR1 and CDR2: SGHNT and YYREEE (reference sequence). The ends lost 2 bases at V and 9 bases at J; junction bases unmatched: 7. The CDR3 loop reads CASSFASGGHGEQFF. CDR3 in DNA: TGTGCCAGCAGCTTCGCTAGCGGGGGGCACGGTGAGCAGTTCTTC.

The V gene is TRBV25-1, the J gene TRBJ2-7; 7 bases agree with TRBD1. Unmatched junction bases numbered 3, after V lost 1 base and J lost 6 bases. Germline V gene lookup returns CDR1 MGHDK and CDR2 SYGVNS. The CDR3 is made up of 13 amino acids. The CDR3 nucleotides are TGTGCCAGCAGTGAATGGGGACAGAGCGAGCAGTACGTC. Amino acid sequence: CASSEWGQSEQYV.

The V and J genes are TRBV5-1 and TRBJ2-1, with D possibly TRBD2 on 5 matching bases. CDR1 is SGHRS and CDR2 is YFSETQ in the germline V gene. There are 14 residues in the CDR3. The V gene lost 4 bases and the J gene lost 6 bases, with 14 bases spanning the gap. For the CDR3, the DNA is TGCGCCAGCAGCCGTGAGGGTCCGTTCAATGAGCAGTTCTTC. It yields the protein CASSREGPFNEQFF.

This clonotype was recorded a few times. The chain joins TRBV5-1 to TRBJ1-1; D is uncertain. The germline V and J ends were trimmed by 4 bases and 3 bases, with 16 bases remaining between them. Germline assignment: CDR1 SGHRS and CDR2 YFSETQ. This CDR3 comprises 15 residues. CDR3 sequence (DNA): TGCGCCAGCAGCCCGAATCTGAGAGGTTACACTGAAGCTTTCTTT. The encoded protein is CASSPNLRGYTEAFF.

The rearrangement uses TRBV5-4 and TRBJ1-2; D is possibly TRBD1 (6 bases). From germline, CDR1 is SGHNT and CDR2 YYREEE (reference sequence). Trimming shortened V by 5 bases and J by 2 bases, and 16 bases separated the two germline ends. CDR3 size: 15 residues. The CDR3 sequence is CASRSTGSGNYGYTF. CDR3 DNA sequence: TGTGCCAGCAGATCCACAGGGTCGGGGAACTATGGCTACACCTTC. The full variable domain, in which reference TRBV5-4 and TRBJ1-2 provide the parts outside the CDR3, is ETGVTQSPTHLIKTRGQQVTLRCSSQSGHNTVSWYQQALGQGPQFIFQYYREEENGRGNFPPRFSGLQFPNYSSELNVNALELDDSALYLCASRSTGSGNYGYTFGSGTRLTVV.

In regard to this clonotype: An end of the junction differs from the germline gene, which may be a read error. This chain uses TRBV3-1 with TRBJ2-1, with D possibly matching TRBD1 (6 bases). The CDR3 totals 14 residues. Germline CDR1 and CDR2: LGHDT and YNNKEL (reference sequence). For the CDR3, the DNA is TGTGCCAGCGGCCAAGGGGGAGATGATAGTCAGCAGTTCTTC. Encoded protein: CASGQGGDDSQQFF.

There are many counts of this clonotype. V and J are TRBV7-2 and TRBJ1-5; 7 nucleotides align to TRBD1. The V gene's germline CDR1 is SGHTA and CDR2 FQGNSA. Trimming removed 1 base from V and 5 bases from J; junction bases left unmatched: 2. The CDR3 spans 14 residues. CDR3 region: CASSLGQGDQPQHF. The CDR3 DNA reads TGTGCCAGCAGCTTAGGACAGGGAGATCAGCCCCAGCATTTT. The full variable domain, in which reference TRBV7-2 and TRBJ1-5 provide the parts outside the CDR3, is GAGVSQSPSNKVTEKGKDVELRCDPISGHTALYWYRQSLGQGLEFLIYFQGNSAPDKSGLPSDRFSAERTGGSVSTLTIQRTQQEDSAVYLCASSLGQGDQPQHFGDGTRLSIL.

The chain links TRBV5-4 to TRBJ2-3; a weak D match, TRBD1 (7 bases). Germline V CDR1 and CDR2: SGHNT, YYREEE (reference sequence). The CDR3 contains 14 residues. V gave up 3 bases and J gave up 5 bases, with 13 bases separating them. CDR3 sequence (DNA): TGTGCCAGCAGCTCCGTTCAGGGGGGAGATACGCAGTATTTT. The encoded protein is CASSSVQGGDTQYF.

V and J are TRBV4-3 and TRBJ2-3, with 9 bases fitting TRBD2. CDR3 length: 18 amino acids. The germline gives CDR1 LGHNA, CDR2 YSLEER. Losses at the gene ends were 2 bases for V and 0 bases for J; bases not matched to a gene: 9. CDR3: CASSQMTASGVSTDTQYF. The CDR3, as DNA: TGCGCCAGCAGCCAAATGACGGCTAGCGGGGTTAGCACAGATACGCAGTATTTT.

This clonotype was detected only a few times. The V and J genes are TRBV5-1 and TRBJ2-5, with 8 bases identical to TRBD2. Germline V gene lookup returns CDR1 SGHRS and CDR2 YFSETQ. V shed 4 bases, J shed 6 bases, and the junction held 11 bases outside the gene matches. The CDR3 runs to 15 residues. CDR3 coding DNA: TGCGCCAGCAGCCAGGGTACGGGGGGGCCGAAGACCCAGTACTTC. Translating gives CASSQGTGGPKTQYF. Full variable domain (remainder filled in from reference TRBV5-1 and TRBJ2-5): KAGVTQTPRYLIKTRGQQVTLSCSPISGHRSVSWYQQTPGQGLQFLFEYFSETQRNKGNFPGRFSGRQFSNSRSEMNVSTLELGDSALYLCASSQGTGGPKTQYFGPGTRLLVL.

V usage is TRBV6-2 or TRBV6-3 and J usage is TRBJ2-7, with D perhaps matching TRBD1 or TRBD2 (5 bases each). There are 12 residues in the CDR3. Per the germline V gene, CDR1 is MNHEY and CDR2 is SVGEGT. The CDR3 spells CASSHTRDALDV. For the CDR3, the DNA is TGTGCCAGCAGTCATACTCGGGACGCCCTGGACGTC.

The CDR3 sequence is CASSLGPQGANYGYTF. CDR3 coding DNA: TGTGCCAGCAGCTTAGGCCCACAGGGAGCTAACTATGGCTACACCTTC. The chain couples TRBV11-2 to TRBJ1-2; TRBD1 is a possible D gene (6 bases). The V and J ends lost 1 base and 0 bases respectively, with 12 bases between them. There are 16 residues in the CDR3. The germline CDR1 and CDR2 sequences are SGHAT and FQNNGV.

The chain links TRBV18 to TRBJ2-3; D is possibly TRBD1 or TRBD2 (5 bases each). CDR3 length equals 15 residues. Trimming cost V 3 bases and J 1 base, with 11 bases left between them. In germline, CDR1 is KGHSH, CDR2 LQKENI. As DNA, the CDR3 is TGTGCCAGCTCACCTCCGGGACCGCGCACAGATACGCAGTATTTT. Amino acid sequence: CASSPPGPRTDTQYF.

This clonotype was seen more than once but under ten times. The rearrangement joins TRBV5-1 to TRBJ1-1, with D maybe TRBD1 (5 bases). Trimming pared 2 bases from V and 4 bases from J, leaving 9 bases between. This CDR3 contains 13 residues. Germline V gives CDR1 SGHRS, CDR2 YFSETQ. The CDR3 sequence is CASSFIGATEAFF. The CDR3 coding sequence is TGCGCCAGCAGCTTTATCGGGGCCACTGAAGCTTTCTTT.

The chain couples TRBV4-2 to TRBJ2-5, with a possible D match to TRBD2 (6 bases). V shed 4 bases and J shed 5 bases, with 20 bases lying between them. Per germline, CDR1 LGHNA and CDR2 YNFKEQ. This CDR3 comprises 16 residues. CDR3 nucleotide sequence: TGTGCCAGCAGCCGCCCTGTGCGGGGTGGCGATGAGACCCAGTACTTC. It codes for CASSRPVRGGDETQYF.

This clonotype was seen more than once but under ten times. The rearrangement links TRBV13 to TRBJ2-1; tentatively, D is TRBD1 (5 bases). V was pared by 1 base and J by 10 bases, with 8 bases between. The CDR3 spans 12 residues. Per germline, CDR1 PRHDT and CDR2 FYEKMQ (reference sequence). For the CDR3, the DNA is TGTGCCAGCAGCTTAGTGGGGCGGGAGCAGTTCTTC. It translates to CASSLVGREQFF.

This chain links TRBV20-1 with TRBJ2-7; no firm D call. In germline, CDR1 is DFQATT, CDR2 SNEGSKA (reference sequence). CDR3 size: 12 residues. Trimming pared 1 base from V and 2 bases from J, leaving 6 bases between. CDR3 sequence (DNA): TGCAGTGCTAGAGGCAACGCCTACGAGCAGTACTTC. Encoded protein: CSARGNAYEQYF.

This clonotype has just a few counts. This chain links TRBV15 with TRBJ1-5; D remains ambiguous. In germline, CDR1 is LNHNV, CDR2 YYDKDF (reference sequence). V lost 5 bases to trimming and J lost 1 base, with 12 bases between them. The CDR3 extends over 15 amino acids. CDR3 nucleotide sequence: TGTGCCACCAGCGCAGAAGGGAAAAGCAATCAGCCCCAGCATTTT. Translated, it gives CATSAEGKSNQPQHF.

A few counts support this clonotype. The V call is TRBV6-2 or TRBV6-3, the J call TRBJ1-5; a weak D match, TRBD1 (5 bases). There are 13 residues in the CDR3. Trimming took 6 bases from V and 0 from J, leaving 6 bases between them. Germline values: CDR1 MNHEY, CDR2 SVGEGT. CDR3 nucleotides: TGTGCCAGCAGAGACAGTAGCAATCAGCCCCAGCATTTT. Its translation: CASRDSSNQPQHF.

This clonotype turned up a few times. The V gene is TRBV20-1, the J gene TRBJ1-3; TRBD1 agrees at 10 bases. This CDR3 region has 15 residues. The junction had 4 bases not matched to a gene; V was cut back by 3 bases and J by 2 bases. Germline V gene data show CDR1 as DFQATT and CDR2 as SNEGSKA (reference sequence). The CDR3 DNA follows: TGCAGTGCTAGTTACGGGACAGGGGCTGGAAACACCATATATTTT. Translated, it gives CSASYGTGAGNTIYF.

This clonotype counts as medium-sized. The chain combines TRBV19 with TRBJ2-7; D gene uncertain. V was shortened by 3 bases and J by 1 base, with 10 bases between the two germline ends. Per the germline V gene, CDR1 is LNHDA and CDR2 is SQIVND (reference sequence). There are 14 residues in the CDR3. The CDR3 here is CASSIAGGSYEQYF. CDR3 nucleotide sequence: TGTGCCAGTAGTATTGCCGGCGGTTCCTACGAGCAGTACTTC.